The clone carrying this T cell receptor beta chain was seen only a few times. Per the germline V gene, CDR1 is DFQATT and CDR2 is SNEGSKA (reference sequence). The CDR3 extends over 13 amino acids. Trimming took off 4 bases at V and 1 base at J, with 10 bases between the two ends. The source material, RNA transcripts, was used to amplify TCR beta CDR3 regions. Carried out on the TCR CDR3, a first-round RT-PCR used the HTBI primer set. TCRdb processed the multiplex PCR reads anew with MiXCR; each CDR3 protein has one entry. This table holds about 210,000 distinct CDR3 sequences, over 15% found once. Disease duration under 2 months; hyperthyroidism patients were aged 18 to 65. Uncontrolled infection, other autoimmune disease, pregnancy or lactation barred patients from enrollment. These data belong to a study of T cells in Graves' hyperthyroidism and ophthalmopathy.

The sequence was obtained from a man aged 45-65 years with Graves' hyperthyroidism. This sequence joins TRBV20-1 and TRBJ1-1; D possibly corresponds to TRBD1 (5 bases). Specimen: blood. This chain's CDR3 is CSATPDRNTEAFF. DNA for the CDR3: TGCAGTGCTACCCCCGACAGGAACACTGAAGCTTTCTTT.